Below, 30 T cell receptor beta chains from the same sample are listed, as sequenced in a study of T cell repertoires in cytomegalovirus infection. The antigens for these receptors are not known. TCRdb reprocessed the reads via MiXCR and lists one record per CDR3 protein. The sample holds about 280,000 distinct CDR3 sequences, about 20% seen once. The input for sequencing was cultured PBMCs, taken from culture after CMV antigen stimulation. Receptor source: a human donor in good health (CMV status not recorded). Some clones in this sample may be carry-over from other donors' samples.

The chain joins TRBV7-9 to TRBJ2-7, with D maybe TRBD2 (6 bases). V was pared by 3 bases and J by 3 bases, with 9 bases between. Germline CDR1 is SEHNR and CDR2 is FQNEAQ (reference sequence). There are 13 residues in the CDR3. This CDR3 is CASSFGGNYEQYF. In DNA form, the CDR3 reads TGTGCCAGCAGCTTTGGCGGGAACTACGAGCAGTACTTC.

The V and J genes are TRBV7-3 and TRBJ2-1; D gene unclear. Germline lookup yields CDR1 SGHTA and CDR2 FQGTGA. The V end lost 4 bases, the J end lost 9 bases, and 13 bases lay between the germline ends. The CDR3 covers 13 residues. The DNA of the CDR3 is TGTGCCAGCAGCTCGGAGTTAGTTTCTGAGCAGTTCTTC. This gives the protein CASSSELVSEQFF.

The CDR3 reads CASSYRLGASEAFF. The CDR3 DNA reads TGTGCCAGCAGTTACCGTCTGGGTGCATCTGAAGCTTTCTTT. The J gene is TRBJ1-1, the V gene TRBV6-5; D ambiguous. Germline-derived CDR1 and CDR2 are MNHEY and SVGAGI. V shed 2 bases and J shed 6 bases, with 13 bases lying between them. CDR3 length equals 14 residues.

The V and J genes are TRBV28 and TRBJ2-7; the D gene is possibly TRBD2 (5 bases). The CDR3 extends over 15 amino acids. V gave up 7 bases and J gave up 5 bases, with 21 bases separating them. The germline CDR1 and CDR2 sequences are MDHEN and SYDVKM. CDR3 nucleotide sequence: TGTGCCAGCACTTCCGAGGGCAGGAGCCGCGACGAGCAGTACTTC. Translation: CASTSEGRSRDEQYF.

This clonotype was counted only a few times. This chain connects TRBV11-3 to TRBJ2-1, with D tentatively TRBD1 (5 bases). V lost 0 bases and J lost 8, with 14 bases in between. CDR1 SGHNT and CDR2 YENEEA come from the germline V gene. The CDR3 contains 15 residues. The CDR3 DNA reads as TGTGCCAGCAGCTTAGATCGGGCAGGGTTTGATGAGCAGTTCTTC. The encoded protein is CASSLDRAGFDEQFF.

The table lists this clonotype with many counts. V usage is TRBV7-2 and J usage is TRBJ2-7, with D perhaps TRBD2 (6 bases). The CDR3 covers 15 residues. Germline loops: CDR1 SGHTA, CDR2 FQGNSA. V gave up 3 bases and J gave up 3 bases, with 15 bases separating them. For the CDR3, the DNA is TGTGCCAGCAGCTTCTACGCGGGGAAGGACTACGAGCAGTACTTC. As protein: CASSFYAGKDYEQYF.

This clonotype was seen repeatedly, ten times or more. This chain uses TRBV6-1 with TRBJ1-5, with 9 nucleotides matching TRBD1. The CDR3 contains 17 residues. J was trimmed by 0 bases and V by 6 bases; bases with no gene match: 9. The V gene's germline CDR1 is MNHNS and CDR2 SASEGT. The CDR3 region is CASRSGQGVYSNQPQHF. In DNA, the CDR3 is TGTGCCAGCAGATCGGGACAGGGCGTTTATAGCAATCAGCCCCAGCATTTT.

The J gene is TRBJ1-2, the V gene TRBV11-2; D is unresolved. V lost 5 bases and J 6 bases, leaving 13 bases between the germline ends. CDR3 length equals 13 residues. The V gene's germline CDR1 is SGHAT and CDR2 FQNNGV. The CDR3, as DNA: TGTGCCAGCAGCCAGAGGGTGAGGGATGGCTACACCTTC. It codes for CASSQRVRDGYTF.

J is TRBJ2-5 and V is TRBV11-2; possibly TRBD1 or TRBD2 for D (5 bases each). This CDR3 comprises 17 residues. Germline CDR1 is SGHAT and CDR2 is FQNNGV. The V end lost 1 base, the J end lost 2 bases, and 17 bases lay between the germline ends. DNA for the CDR3: TGTGCCAGCAGCTTAGCCCACTCGGGACGGCCTCAAGAGACCCAGTACTTC. This translates into CASSLAHSGRPQETQYF.

This clonotype showed up many times. V and J are TRBV7-2 and TRBJ2-1; D is perhaps TRBD2 (6 bases). Germline V gene data show CDR1 as SGHTA and CDR2 as FQGNSA. V lost 2 bases, J lost 6 bases, and 23 bases lay in between. The CDR3 loop spans 18 amino acids. The CDR3 sequence is CASSLRGQLASRINEQFF. The DNA of the CDR3 is TGTGCCAGCAGCTTAAGGGGTCAACTAGCTAGTAGAATCAATGAGCAGTTCTTC. The variable domain in full, with the rest retrieved from reference TRBV7-2 and TRBJ2-1, is GAGVSQSPSNKVTEKGKDVELRCDPISGHTALYWYRQSLGQGLEFLIYFQGNSAPDKSGLPSDRFSAERTGGSVSTLTIQRTQQEDSAVYLCASSLRGQLASRINEQFFGPGTRLTVL.

This clonotype was seen only a few times. The chain is built from TRBV7-2 and TRBJ2-5; TRBD2 matches at 14 bases. V lost 5 bases to trimming and J lost 5 bases; unmatched junction nucleotides: 7. Germline-derived CDR1 and CDR2 are SGHTA and FQGNSA. This CDR3 has 16 residues. CDR3 loop: CASSQLGTSGSETQYF. As DNA, the CDR3 is TGTGCCAGCAGCCAATTAGGGACTAGCGGGAGTGAGACCCAGTACTTC. The whole variable domain, filled in from reference TRBV7-2 and TRBJ2-5, reads GAGVSQSPSNKVTEKGKDVELRCDPISGHTALYWYRQSLGQGLEFLIYFQGNSAPDKSGLPSDRFSAERTGGSVSTLTIQRTQQEDSAVYLCASSQLGTSGSETQYFGPGTRLLVL.

The chain is built from TRBV6-5 and TRBJ2-3, with TRBD1 identical over 9 bases. Unmatched junction bases numbered 4, after V lost 2 bases and J lost 1 base. The CDR3 has 16 residues. Germline V gene sequence: CDR1 MNHEY, CDR2 SVGAGI. The CDR3 DNA reads as TGTGCCAGCAGTTACCGCCGGGACAGGGGCACAGATACGCAGTATTTT. Translating gives CASSYRRDRGTDTQYF.

This clonotype was detected only a few times. The chain combines TRBV7-9 with TRBJ2-7; no clear D. The CDR3 runs 12 residues. Germline lookup yields CDR1 SEHNR and CDR2 FQNEAQ (reference sequence). V dropped 4 bases and J dropped 12 bases, with 16 bases sitting between them. The CDR3 coding sequence is TGTGCCAGCAGCTCCCCCTATGGACCGGCGTACGTC. This sequence encodes CASSSPYGPAYV.

About this clonotype itself: A much larger clone differs by one base, so this may be a read error. V gene TRBV7-8 combines with J gene TRBJ2-1, with D hard to call. Germline CDR1 reads SGHVS; CDR2 reads FQNEAQ. The CDR3 consists of 14 residues. V lost 1 base and J 9 bases, leaving 13 bases between the germline ends. CDR3: CASSLGELGCEQFF. CDR3 bases: TGTGCCAGCAGCTTAGGAGAACTCGGGTGTGAGCAGTTCTTC.

In its sample, this clonotype was seen a few times. The genes are TRBV19 and TRBJ1-1; tentatively, D is TRBD1 (6 bases). Trimming pared 6 bases from V and 1 base from J, leaving 27 bases between. Germline V gene lookup returns CDR1 LNHDA and CDR2 SQIVND (reference sequence). This CDR3 spans 19 amino acids. CDR3 region: CASSELLIRGYRANTEAFF. The DNA of the CDR3 is TGTGCCAGTAGCGAACTCTTAATCCGGGGGTACAGGGCGAACACTGAAGCTTTCTTT.

The rearrangement links TRBV9 to TRBJ2-7; D possibly uses TRBD1 or TRBD2 (6 bases each). The germline V and J ends were trimmed by 3 bases and 6 bases, with 16 bases remaining between them. There are 14 residues in the CDR3. Germline assignment: CDR1 SGDLS and CDR2 YYNGEE. The DNA of the CDR3 is TGTGCCAGCAGCGAGGGGGGCCCCCCCTCCGAGCAGTACTTC. It codes for CASSEGGPPSEQYF.

This clonotype was seen at least ten times. The CDR3 DNA reads TGTGCCAGCAGACCCACCGGGACTAGCGAGTCGTATTTT. It specifies CASRPTGTSESYF. The rearrangement uses TRBV6-2 or TRBV6-3 and TRBJ2-3, with TRBD2 identical over 10 bases. The CDR3 runs to 13 residues. Germline CDR1 MNHEY, CDR2 SVGEGT. V shed 6 bases, J shed 14 bases, and the junction held 11 bases outside the gene matches.

This clonotype was observed a handful of times. This chain connects TRBV28 to TRBJ1-5, with a tentative D call TRBD1 (5 bases). The CDR3 length is 14 residues. CDR1 and CDR2 from the germline V gene are MDHEN and SYDVKM. The V end lost 6 bases, the J end lost 5 bases, and 14 bases lay between the germline ends. For the CDR3, the DNA is TGTGCCAGCAGCCCCCAGGGTCTCGATCAGCCCCAGCATTTT. Translated, it gives CASSPQGLDQPQHF.

This clonotype was recorded many times. The chain couples TRBV7-7 to TRBJ2-1; the match to TRBD2 covers 10 bases. CDR1 and CDR2 (germline): SSHAT, FNYEAQ (reference sequence). The CDR3 is 15 residues long. The V and J ends lost 2 bases and 4 bases, in that order; junction bases with no gene match: 2. DNA of the CDR3: TGTGCCAGCAGCTTAACTAGCGGGGAATACAATGAGCAGTTCTTC. Translating gives CASSLTSGEYNEQFF.

The CDR3 nucleotides read TGTGCCACCAGTCACGGCAGTTATAGCAATCAGCCCCAGCATTTT. Protein: CATSHGSYSNQPQHF. The rearrangement uses TRBV24-1 and TRBJ1-5, with no clear D. CDR3 size: 15 residues. Germline CDR1 KGHDR, CDR2 SFDVKD. Trimming pared 6 bases from V and 0 bases from J, leaving 11 bases between.

This clonotype was seen repeatedly, ten times or more. V is TRBV7-9 and J is TRBJ1-2; D is undetermined. This CDR3 is built from 16 residues. V lost 5 bases, J lost 8 bases, and 24 bases lay in between. The V gene's germline CDR1 is SEHNR and CDR2 FQNEAQ (reference sequence). The chain's CDR3 is CASSPPVAGRLLGYTF. DNA of the CDR3: TGTGCCAGCAGCCCCCCGGTAGCTGGCCGTCTTTTAGGCTACACCTTC. The full variable domain, its missing parts supplied by reference TRBV7-9 and TRBJ1-2, is DTGVSQNPRHKITKRGQNVTFRCDPISEHNRLYWYRQTLGQGPEFLTYFQNEAQLEKSRLLSDRFSAERPKGSFSTLEIQRTEQGDSAMYLCASSPPVAGRLLGYTFGSGTRLTVV.

Many counts were recorded for this clonotype. The chain has TRBV7-2 and TRBJ2-3; D not certain. V dropped 6 bases and J dropped 2 bases, with 9 bases sitting between them. Germline assignment: CDR1 SGHTA and CDR2 FQGNSA. The CDR3 length is 13 residues. CDR3 region: CASSSRNTDTQYF. The CDR3, as DNA: TGTGCCAGCAGTTCCAGAAACACAGATACGCAGTATTTT.

In its sample, this clonotype was seen a few times. This chain uses TRBV27 with TRBJ2-1; D is unclear. The CDR3 runs to 13 residues. CDR1 MNHEY and CDR2 SMNVEV come from the germline V gene (reference sequence). V was trimmed by 4 bases and J by 0 bases, leaving 4 bases between them. This CDR3 reads CASSSHSYNEQFF. The DNA of the CDR3 is TGTGCCAGCAGTTCGCACTCCTACAATGAGCAGTTCTTC.

The chain has TRBV15 and TRBJ2-7; TRBD1 agrees at 7 bases. CDR3 length: 13 residues. Per the germline V gene, CDR1 is LNHNV and CDR2 is YYDKDF (reference sequence). V shed 4 bases and J 6 bases; nucleotides not matched to a gene: 6. CDR3 amino acids: CATSTWTGREQYF. CDR3 nucleotide sequence: TGTGCCACCAGCACTTGGACAGGTCGCGAGCAGTACTTC.

The sample holds many counts of this clonotype. The chain has TRBV7-8 and TRBJ2-2; D remains ambiguous. The CDR3 extends over 13 amino acids. CDR1 SGHVS and CDR2 FQNEAQ come from the germline V gene. V lost 5 bases and J 6 bases, leaving 10 bases between the germline ends. The CDR3 loop reads CASSVRRSGELFF. In DNA form, the CDR3 reads TGTGCCAGCAGCGTTCGTAGGTCCGGGGAGCTGTTTTTT.

The table lists this clonotype with many counts. This chain connects TRBV7-2 to TRBJ2-5; D perhaps matches TRBD1 (5 bases). CDR3 length: 14 amino acids. V was shortened by 3 bases and J by 1 base, with 9 bases between the two germline ends. The germline CDR1 and CDR2 sequences are SGHTA and FQGNSA. The chain's CDR3 is CASSFRGAQETQYF. CDR3 sequence (DNA): TGTGCCAGCAGCTTTAGGGGTGCCCAAGAGACCCAGTACTTC.

This clonotype was observed a few times. This sequence joins TRBV27 and TRBJ1-2, with 7 nucleotides matching TRBD1. V trimming: 0 bases; J trimming: 5 bases; junction bases outside the gene matches: 12. In germline, CDR1 is MNHEY, CDR2 SMNVEV (reference sequence). CDR3 length: 17 amino acids. In DNA form, the CDR3 reads TGTGCCAGCAGTTTATCGGACAGGAGGGGTGTTTGGTATGGCTACACCTTC. This translates into CASSLSDRRGVWYGYTF.

In its sample, this clonotype was seen a few times. V gene TRBV6-6 combines with J gene TRBJ1-5; 9 bases align to TRBD1. This CDR3 contains 15 residues. Germline V CDR1 and CDR2: MNHNY, SVGAGI (reference sequence). With V trimmed by 6 bases and J by 3 bases, 6 bases remained unmatched. CDR3 in amino acids: CASREQGANNQPQHF. The DNA for the CDR3 is TGTGCCAGCAGGGAACAGGGGGCGAACAATCAGCCCCAGCATTTT.

This clonotype was recorded a few times. The chain employs TRBV20-1 and TRBJ2-1, with 12 bases identical to TRBD2. J gave up 3 bases and V 5 bases, and 2 bases lay outside the gene matches. This CDR3 comprises 14 residues. Looked up from germline, CDR1 is DFQATT and CDR2 is SNEGSKA (reference sequence). CDR3 sequence reads: CSAWTSGNYNEQFF. In DNA form, the CDR3 reads TGCAGTGCTTGGACTAGCGGGAACTACAATGAGCAGTTCTTC.

The chain employs TRBV28 and TRBJ2-7; D is perhaps TRBD1 (5 bases). CDR3 size: 13 residues. V gave up 8 bases and J gave up 5 bases, with 16 bases separating them. Germline V gene sequence: CDR1 MDHEN, CDR2 SYDVKM. The CDR3 nucleotides are TGTGCCAGCCCTGACAGCCGAGGCCACGAGCAGTACTTC. Translating it yields CASPDSRGHEQYF.